The 27 T cell receptor beta chains presented below share a single source sample, sequenced in a study of cytomegalovirus exposure and HLA in healthy donors. It was with 60 Vbeta and 13 Jbeta primers that the PCR ran. Repertoires were generated with immunoSEQ multiplex PCR, while TCRdb's copy carries only in-frame clones and drops some. The sample yields around 230,000 clones, roughly 73% seen once. Material: PBMCs. The receptors stem from a boy between 10 and 17 years old in good health and CMV-seronegative.

V and J are TRBV4-1 and TRBJ2-1; 8 bases are shared with TRBD2. The CDR3 spans 16 residues. The germline V gene has CDR1 MGHRA and CDR2 YSYEKL. V trimming: 3 bases; J trimming: 3 bases; junction bases outside the gene matches: 7. This chain's CDR3 is CASSQILAGDYNEQFF. CDR3 bases: TGCGCCAGCAGCCAGATTCTAGCGGGTGACTACAATGAGCAGTTCTTC.

This rearrangement joins TRBV7-6 to TRBJ1-2; tentative D call: TRBD1 (5 bases). The CDR3 consists of 14 residues. V was shortened by 5 bases and J by 4 bases, with 14 bases between the two germline ends. The germline V gene encodes CDR1 SGHVS and CDR2 FNYEAQ. CDR3 residues: CASSPVGGVYGYTF. The CDR3 nucleotides read TGTGCCAGCAGCCCAGTGGGGGGTGTCTATGGCTACACCTTC.

The rearrangement joins TRBV6-6 to TRBJ1-2; 7 positions match TRBD1. V trimming: 4 bases; J trimming: 4 bases; junction bases outside the gene matches: 9. The CDR3 has 15 amino acids. Per the germline V gene, CDR1 is MNHNY and CDR2 is SVGAGI (reference sequence). As DNA, the CDR3 is TGTGCCAGCAGTTTTAGACAGGGTGATGCCTATGGCTACACCTTC. Encoded protein: CASSFRQGDAYGYTF.

The chain combines TRBV5-4 with TRBJ1-1; 8 positions match TRBD1. CDR1 and CDR2 from the germline V gene are SGHNT and YYREEE (reference sequence). This CDR3 has 13 amino acids. The V and J ends lost 4 bases and 8 bases, in that order; junction bases with no gene match: 7. The CDR3 DNA sequence: TGTGCCAGCAGCGCCGGGACAGGACTAGAAGCTTTCTTT. This gives the protein CASSAGTGLEAFF. Full variable domain (missing parts from reference TRBV5-4 and TRBJ1-1): ETGVTQSPTHLIKTRGQQVTLRCSSQSGHNTVSWYQQALGQGPQFIFQYYREEENGRGNFPPRFSGLQFPNYSSELNVNALELDDSALYLCASSAGTGLEAFFGQGTRLTVV.

The DNA of the CDR3 is TGTGCCAGCAAGCCCCGCCGGGTTAGAGATGGGGCCAACGTCCTGACTTTC. Translating it yields CASKPRRVRDGANVLTF. The chain joins TRBV28 to TRBJ2-6, with D uncertain. With 7 bases removed from V and 3 bases from J, the gap between germline ends came to 19 bases. Germline CDR1 reads MDHEN; CDR2 reads SYDVKM. The CDR3 runs to 17 residues.

This clone showed up just once. V and J are TRBV23-1 and TRBJ2-1; perhaps TRBD1 as D (6 bases). TRBV23-1 is classed as an ORF, of uncertain function. V gave up 10 bases and J gave up 9 bases, with 22 bases separating them. The length of the CDR3 is 14 residues. The CDR3 sequence is CANSGVPRWSEQFF. DNA of the CDR3: TGCGCCAATTCAGGGGTGCCACGGTGGAGTGAGCAGTTCTTC.

CDR3 DNA sequence: TGTGCCAGCAGCTTTCGAAGGGACACTTCCTACGAGCAGTACTTC. Translating it yields CASSFRRDTSYEQYF. The chain employs TRBV7-2 and TRBJ2-7, with D maybe TRBD1 (6 bases). The V end was cut by 3 bases, the J end by 1 base, with 13 bases between. This CDR3 comprises 15 residues. Germline V lookup: CDR1 SGHTA, CDR2 FQGNSA. The whole variable domain, remainder taken from reference TRBV7-2 and TRBJ2-7, is GAGVSQSPSNKVTEKGKDVELRCDPISGHTALYWYRQSLGQGLEFLIYFQGNSAPDKSGLPSDRFSAERTGGSVSTLTIQRTQQEDSAVYLCASSFRRDTSYEQYFGPGTRLTVT.

V is TRBV19 and J is TRBJ2-2; the match to TRBD2 covers 10 bases. The length of the CDR3 is 18 residues. Germline V lookup: CDR1 LNHDA, CDR2 SQIVND (reference sequence). V lost 4 bases to trimming and J lost 5 bases; unmatched junction nucleotides: 13. CDR3 sequence (DNA): TGTGCCAGTAGTACGGGAGGTAGCGGGAGGCGGGGGACCGGGGAGCTGTTTTTT. It codes for CASSTGGSGRRGTGELFF.

In its sample, this clone was seen a few times. J is TRBJ2-1 and V is TRBV4-1, with 7 bases lining up with TRBD2. The CDR3 extends over 15 amino acids. Trimming took 1 base from V and 6 from J; bases not matched to a gene: 6. CDR1 and CDR2 from the germline V gene are MGHRA and YSYEKL. CDR3 in amino acids: CASSQGLAALNEQFF. The CDR3 coding sequence is TGCGCCAGCAGCCAAGGGCTAGCGGCGCTCAATGAGCAGTTCTTC.

This clone was seen a single time. The chain combines TRBV5-1 with TRBJ2-3; tentatively, D is TRBD1 (6 bases). Trimming took 5 bases from V and 7 from J, leaving 20 bases between them. The CDR3 totals 15 residues. CDR1 and CDR2 (germline): SGHRS, YFSETQ. CDR3 sequence (DNA): TGCGCCAGCAGTATAGGCCAGGGGAATCTGTATACGCAGTATTTT. Its protein is CASSIGQGNLYTQYF.

Notes on this clone: At one of its ends the junction is not consistent with the germline gene, which may arise from a read error. This sequence joins TRBV29-1 and TRBJ1-2, with 9 bases fitting TRBD1. CDR1 and CDR2 from the germline V gene are SQVTM and ANQGSEA. This CDR3 comprises 15 residues. CDR3 sequence (DNA): TGCAGCGTTGAGGGGCCCGGGACAGGGAACTATGGCTACCCCTTC. Protein product: CSVEGPGTGNYGYPF.

Concerning this clone: The junction departs from germline at one end; a sequencing error may be responsible. The V gene is TRBV7-9, the J gene TRBJ2-2, with TRBD2 matching 9 bases. Germline V lookup: CDR1 SEHNR, CDR2 FQNEAQ (reference sequence). The CDR3 spans 17 residues. The DNA of the CDR3 is TGTTCCAGCAGCCCGGGGCAGCGGGGGGTTTCAGGGGGGGAGCTGTTTTTT. Residues: CSSSPGQRGVSGGELFF.

In its sample, this clone was seen a few times. The chain employs TRBV6-5 and TRBJ2-7, with unresolved D. Germline V gives CDR1 MNHEY, CDR2 SVGAGI. Trimming took off 8 bases at V and 1 base at J, with 6 bases between the two ends. The CDR3 totals 11 residues. The CDR3 sequence is CASPQSYEQYF. The CDR3 coding sequence is TGTGCCAGCCCCCAGTCCTACGAGCAGTACTTC.

The chain links TRBV11-3 to TRBJ2-7; a weak D match, TRBD1 (6 bases). V lost 8 bases and J 0 bases, leaving 14 bases between the germline ends. This CDR3 is 14 amino acids long. Per germline, CDR1 SGHNT and CDR2 YENEEA. As DNA, the CDR3 is TGTGCCAGCGGACAAGGACAGACCTCCTACGAGCAGTACTTC. It translates to CASGQGQTSYEQYF.

CDR3 residues: CASSIPGSEQYF. DNA of the CDR3: TGTGCCAGTAGTATACCAGGTTCCGAGCAGTACTTC. J is TRBJ2-7 and V is TRBV19; D gene unclear. V shed 2 bases and J shed 6 bases, with 8 bases lying between them. From germline, CDR1 is LNHDA and CDR2 SQIVND (reference sequence). This CDR3 is built from 12 residues.

The genes are TRBV19 and TRBJ2-3; weak D call: TRBD1 (7 bases). The CDR3 sequence is 16 residues long. Germline V CDR1 and CDR2: LNHDA, SQIVND (reference sequence). With 3 bases removed from V and 0 bases from J, the gap between germline ends came to 13 bases. The CDR3 sequence: CASSIGGQTSTDTQYF. The CDR3 nucleotides are TGTGCCAGTAGTATCGGGGGACAGACTAGCACAGATACGCAGTATTTT.

The V gene is TRBV9, the J gene TRBJ2-5; 7 nucleotides match TRBD1. Germline V CDR1 and CDR2: SGDLS, YYNGEE. The CDR3 consists of 14 residues. V was clipped by 0 bases and J by 5 bases; unmatched bases: 4. Here the CDR3 reads CASSVDEGAETQYF. For the CDR3, the DNA is TGTGCCAGCAGCGTAGATGAGGGGGCTGAGACCCAGTACTTC.

CDR3 loop: CASRQGVGGETQYF. CDR3 nucleotides: TGTGCCAGCAGACAGGGGGTAGGGGGAGAGACCCAGTACTTC. The chain is built from TRBV2 and TRBJ2-5; 8 nucleotides align to TRBD1. Per germline, CDR1 SNHLY and CDR2 FYNNEI. This CDR3 has 14 residues. V shed 6 bases and J 4 bases; nucleotides not matched to a gene: 7.

The chain is built from TRBV6-1 and TRBJ1-5; D call uncertain. Germline lookup yields CDR1 MNHNS and CDR2 SASEGT. Trimming shortened V by 3 bases and J by 0 bases, and 15 bases separated the two germline ends. This CDR3 contains 17 residues. The CDR3 DNA follows: TGTGCCAGCAGTGACGAAAGATCGGCGGGTAGCAATCAGCCCCAGCATTTT. Its protein product is CASSDERSAGSNQPQHF.

This clone showed up just a few times. The chain is built from TRBV4-1 and TRBJ2-7; 13 bases align to TRBD2. Looked up from germline, CDR1 is MGHRA and CDR2 is YSYEKL. The CDR3 consists of 15 residues. J gave up 7 bases and V 1 base, and 4 bases lay outside the gene matches. The CDR3 loop is CASSQGLAGGGEQYF. CDR3 coding DNA: TGCGCCAGCAGCCAAGGACTAGCGGGGGGCGGTGAGCAGTACTTC.

This chain joins TRBV9 and TRBJ2-2; 10 bases are shared with TRBD2. Germline V gives CDR1 SGDLS, CDR2 YYNGEE. This CDR3 has 16 residues. V lost 0 bases and J lost 7; bases outside the gene matches: 6. The CDR3 here is CASSVAAGGLNGELFF. In DNA form, the CDR3 reads TGTGCCAGCAGCGTAGCAGCGGGGGGGCTCAACGGGGAGCTGTTTTTT.

In DNA form, the CDR3 reads TGTGCCAGCAGCCCCGGGACTCACACTGAAGCTTTCTTT. It encodes CASSPGTHTEAFF. V is TRBV11-3 and J is TRBJ1-1; D perhaps matches TRBD1 (5 bases). CDR3 length equals 13 residues. Trimming shortened V by 5 bases and J by 3 bases, and 10 bases separated the two germline ends. Germline CDR1 is SGHNT and CDR2 is YENEEA.

This sequence joins TRBV7-8 and TRBJ1-5, with no clear D. The germline V gene encodes CDR1 SGHVS and CDR2 FQNEAQ. CDR3 size: 15 residues. With 6 bases removed from V and 5 bases from J, the gap between germline ends came to 17 bases. CDR3 nucleotide sequence: TGTGCCAGCAGTCTCGAGAGGATACGAGATCAGCCCCAGCATTTT. It encodes CASSLERIRDQPQHF.

The chain joins TRBV29-1 to TRBJ2-3; D gene unclear. This CDR3 spans 13 amino acids. The V gene lost 4 bases and the J gene lost 8 bases, with 16 bases spanning the gap. Germline values: CDR1 SQVTM, CDR2 ANQGSEA. CDR3 in amino acids: CSVVNQNTRTQYF. CDR3 sequence (DNA): TGCAGCGTTGTGAATCAAAACACCCGTACGCAGTATTTT.

This clone appeared a few times. J is TRBJ1-1 and V is TRBV10-3; the D gene is possibly TRBD1 (5 bases). Germline CDR1 reads ENHRY; CDR2 reads SYGVKD. This CDR3 spans 13 amino acids. V was cut by 2 bases and J by 1 base, with 5 bases left in between. The chain's CDR3 is CAISETGNTEAFF. As DNA, the CDR3 is TGTGCCATCAGTGAGACAGGGAACACTGAAGCTTTCTTT.

The chain employs TRBV19 and TRBJ1-2, with 10 bases that match TRBD1. Trimming at V came to 6 bases and at J to 6 bases, leaving 10 bases not matched to a gene. The CDR3 totals 15 residues. CDR1 is LNHDA and CDR2 is SQIVND in the germline V gene (reference sequence). CDR3 amino acids: CASSINPGTGDGYTF. Written as DNA, the CDR3 is TGTGCCAGTAGCATCAATCCCGGGACAGGGGATGGCTACACCTTC. Variable domain in full (rest from reference TRBV19 and TRBJ1-2): DGGITQSPKYLFRKEGQNVTLSCEQNLNHDAMYWYRQDPGQGLRLIYYSQIVNDFQKGDIAEGYSVSREKKESFPLTVTSAQKNPTAFYLCASSINPGTGDGYTFGSGTRLTVV.

The rearrangement joins TRBV5-1 to TRBJ1-4, with D tentatively TRBD1 (6 bases). This CDR3 spans 14 amino acids. Germline V gives CDR1 SGHRS, CDR2 YFSETQ. With 2 bases removed from V and 6 bases from J, the gap between germline ends came to 11 bases. In DNA form, the CDR3 reads TGCGCCAGCAGCTTCGACAGGCCTTATGAAAAACTGTTTTTT. This sequence encodes CASSFDRPYEKLFF.